Listed here is a single T cell receptor (beta chain). No antigen is known for it. No base quality values were provided; no much bigger clone lies one nucleotide off. Collaborating institutions collected whole blood in K2EDTA tubes following their own protocols. For TCRbeta analysis, collaborator samples were shipped as frozen whole blood, as isolated PBMCs, or as DNA extracted from either sample type. The sample is drawn from a study of blood T cell repertoires in COVID-19 (TCRdb year 2020). Broadly, across the study: Samples from collaborators originated in the United States, Italy and Spain and spanned both the acute and convalescent phases of COVID-19. The prospective study material was composed of cDNA or gDNA derived from T cells, B-cell-depleted T cells, or PBMCs. Deeply sampled blood TCRbeta repertoires from subjects exposed to, actively infected with, or recovered from COVID-19 were included in the dataset. The repertoires were released in a freely available public database intended as a resource for research on the immune response to SARS-CoV-2. Samples came from the ongoing ImmuneRACE study (first 160 participants) plus 1,254 subjects from 6 global collaborators. Nearly every sample came with metadata listing a de-identified subject ID, COVID-19 status, age in years and sex. HLA class I and class II types, where available, came from metadata supplied by the sample provider rather than from assay-based typing. Here is what the overall study found, with its caveats: How much clinical and demographic metadata was included differed by source and by participant, and the metadata was provided uncurated.

Measured from the cysteine to the phenylalanine, the CDR3 is 17 residues long. Just CDR3 DNA is preserved here, 51 bases in frame from base 1. V and J lose 3 bases and 0 bases, and a span of 18 bases separates them. Based on the germline V gene, the CDR1 and CDR2 sequences are KGHSH and LQKENI. The immunoSEQ Assay, a bias-controlled multiplex PCR, was used to amplify TCRbeta CDR3 regions from genomic DNA. As for the authors' bioinformatics: Nucleated cell counts per sample were estimated from amplification of reference gene primers within the assay. To quantify the absolute abundance of each unique TCRbeta CDR3 rearrangement, sequence reads were collapsed and filtered. For each sample, productive Simpson clonality was calculated as the square root of Simpson's diversity index over productive rearrangements. Sourced from immuneACCESS, this table was stored by TCRdb with only in-frame sequences that have V and J called. A share of the clones is absent; for the studies checked, an unresolved V gene accounts for under half, and the remainder has no known explanation. Clonal size and the V and J genes are those of that table, whereas D and trimming came from the DNA. Present in this sample are 59,000 or so clones, approximately 87% of which were seen just once. The ten largest account for over 4.5% of the sample.

The rearranged chain carries TRBV18 and TRBJ2-7; the best D guess is TRBD1, with 6 bases matching. Sequencing was performed on peripheral blood. The sequence was collected from a human donor in a cohort sampled during active COVID-19. Read as DNA, the sequence is TGTGCCAGCTCACCCTCCCCCCCGGGACACCGCTCCTACGAGCAGTACTTC. Protein translation: CASSPSPPGHRSYEQYF. The reference TRBV18 and TRBJ2-7 proteins fill in what lies around the CDR3, so the full variable domain reads NAGVMQNPRHLVRRRGQEARLRCSPMKGHSHVYWYRQLPEEGLKFMVYLQKENIIDESGMPKERFSAEFPKEGPSILRIQQVVRGDSAAYFCASSPSPPGHRSYEQYFGPGTRLTVT.